This TCR beta chain was captured in a study of cytomegalovirus exposure and HLA in healthy donors. Notes on the study in general: A later examination showed that TCR association rates differed by HLA locus, with DRB1 most and HLA-C fewest.

Trimming cost V 2 bases and J 5 bases; bases outside gene matches: 7. Germline V gene lookup returns CDR1 SGHTA and CDR2 FQGTGA. The CDR3 spans 15 residues. PCR involved 60 Vbeta and 13 Jbeta primers. Assay used: immunoSEQ multiplex PCR; TCRdb lists only in-frame clones, some missing. Here the sample spans about 100,000 clones, around 82% being singletons. As regards this clone: The antigen is not known.

The clonotype comes from a woman between 45 and 65 years old in good health and CMV-seropositive. The sequenced material came from PBMCs. The chain carries TRBV7-3 and TRBJ2-7, with 9 bases identical to TRBD1. CDR3 loop: CASSLSPTGGNEQYF. For the CDR3, the DNA is TGTGCCAGCAGCTTATCCCCTACAGGGGGCAACGAGCAGTACTTC.